The present T cell receptor beta chain was sequenced within a study of blood T cell repertoires in COVID-19 (dated by TCRdb to about 2020). With respect to the entire study: The collaborator samples originated in the United States, Italy and Spain and spanned the acute and convalescent phases of COVID-19. The material from the prospective study consisted of cDNA or gDNA derived from T cells, B-cell-depleted T cells, or PBMCs. The dataset comprised deeply sampled blood TCRbeta repertoires from subjects exposed to, actively infected with, or recovered from COVID-19. The repertoires were made available in a free public database intended to serve as a resource for research on the immune response to SARS-CoV-2. The samples were drawn from the first 160 participants of the ongoing ImmuneRACE study and from some 1,300 subjects provided by 6 global collaborators. A de-identified subject ID, COVID-19 status, age in years and sex were almost always included in the sample metadata. Where available, HLA class I and class II types were obtained from metadata supplied by the sample provider rather than from assay-based typing.

Collaborating institutions collected whole blood in K2EDTA tubes following their own protocols. For TCRbeta analysis, collaborator samples were shipped as frozen whole blood, as isolated PBMCs, or as DNA extracted from either sample type. There are a few counts of this clone. Its antigen remains unidentified. Per-base quality was not reported, and no clone a single base away is much larger than it. Broad study findings and their caveats: How much clinical and demographic metadata was included differed by source and by participant, and the metadata was provided uncurated.

TCRbeta CDR3 regions were amplified from genomic DNA using the immunoSEQ Assay, a bias-controlled multiplex PCR. As for the authors' bioinformatics: Nucleated cell counts per sample were estimated from amplification of reference gene primers within the assay. To quantify the absolute abundance of each unique TCRbeta CDR3 rearrangement, sequence reads were collapsed and filtered. For each sample, productive Simpson clonality was calculated as the square root of Simpson's diversity index across productive rearrangements. In its TCRdb copy, this immuneACCESS table keeps in-frame sequences only and misses some clones. Where compared with another copy, unresolved V genes explain less than half of these, and the others have no known cause. That table is the source of V, J and clone size, and D and trimming were worked out from the DNA. For this sample there are 130,000 or so clones; roughly 84% appear just once. Approximately 1.5% of the sample goes to the ten largest clones.

The trim is 2 bases for V and 9 bases for J, with a gap of 12 bases between the germline ends. Per the germline V gene (reference sequence), SGHNT is the CDR1 and YYREEE is the CDR2. The CDR3, from cysteine to phenylalanine, totals 14 residues. Solely the CDR3 DNA is kept, with 42 bases framed from the first base. This clonotype was sampled from a man between 60 and 75 years old with acute or convalescent COVID-19. The sequencing sample was made of peripheral blood. Recombination linked TRBV5-4 to TRBJ1-6, and TRBD1 may be the D gene, going by 5 matching bases. The bases are TGTGCCAGCAGCTTAAGGCAGGGTGGTTCACCCCTCCACTTT. Translated, it reads CASSLRQGGSPLHF.